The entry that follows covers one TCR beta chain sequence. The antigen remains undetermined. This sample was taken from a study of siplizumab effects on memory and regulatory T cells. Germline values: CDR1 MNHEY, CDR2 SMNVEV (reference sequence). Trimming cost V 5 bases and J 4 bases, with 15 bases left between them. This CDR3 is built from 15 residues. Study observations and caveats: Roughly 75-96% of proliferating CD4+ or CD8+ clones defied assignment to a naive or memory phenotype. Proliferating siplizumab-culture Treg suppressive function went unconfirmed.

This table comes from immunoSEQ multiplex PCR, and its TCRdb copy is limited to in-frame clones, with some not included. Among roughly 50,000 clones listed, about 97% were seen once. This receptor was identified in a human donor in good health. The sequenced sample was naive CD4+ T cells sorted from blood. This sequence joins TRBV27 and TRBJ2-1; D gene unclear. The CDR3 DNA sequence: TGTGCCAGCAGTGCCGGCCGGAAGTTATACAATGAGCAGTTCTTC. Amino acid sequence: CASSAGRKLYNEQFF.